The 28 T cell receptor beta chains presented below share a single source sample, sequenced in a study of cytomegalovirus exposure and HLA in healthy donors. Vbeta (60) and Jbeta (13) primers were used in the PCR. Clones were sequenced by immunoSEQ multiplex PCR, and TCRdb holds only the in-frame ones, with some missing. Of roughly 73,000 clones listed, 75% are singletons. Material: PBMCs. The receptors stem from a man aged 65 to 79 in good health and CMV-seronegative.

Only a few counts were recorded for this clone. The rearrangement joins TRBV2 to TRBJ1-1; possible D gene TRBD1, 5 bases. Between the trimmed V and J ends, which lost 8 bases and 1 base, there was a span of 20 bases. This CDR3 region has 16 residues. Looked up from germline, CDR1 is SNHLY and CDR2 is FYNNEI. The DNA for the CDR3 is TGTGCCAGCCGGGGGGGTATAGGACGCGAGAACACTGAAGCTTTCTTT. Residues: CASRGGIGRENTEAFF.

This sequence joins TRBV27 and TRBJ2-5, with D tentatively TRBD1 (5 bases). The CDR3 consists of 14 residues. V lost 4 bases to trimming and J lost 2 bases, with 11 bases between them. CDR1 is MNHEY, CDR2 SMNVEV, per germline (reference sequence). This chain's CDR3 is CASSSSTVQETQYF. The CDR3 DNA sequence: TGTGCCAGCAGTTCGTCGACAGTGCAAGAGACCCAGTACTTC.

The gene calls are TRBV11-3 and TRBJ2-1; 10 nucleotides match TRBD2. The trim removed 4 bases at V and 7 bases at J, leaving 10 bases unmatched. The length of the CDR3 is 16 residues. Germline V CDR1 and CDR2: SGHNT, YENEEA. The CDR3 protein is CASSSGSGRGFNEQFF. The CDR3 DNA sequence: TGTGCCAGCAGCTCGGGGAGCGGGAGGGGGTTTAATGAGCAGTTCTTC. Full variable domain (outside the CDR3, taken from reference TRBV11-3 and TRBJ2-1): EAGVVQSPRYKIIEKKQPVAFWCNPISGHNTLYWYLQNLGQGPELLIRYENEEAVDDSQLPKDRFSAERLKGVDSTLKIQPAELGDSAVYLCASSSGSGRGFNEQFFGPGTRLTVL.

The rearrangement joins TRBV14 to TRBJ2-2; D ambiguous. There are 13 residues in the CDR3. Germline CDR1 is SGHDN and CDR2 is FVKESK. Trimming took 3 bases from V and 5 from J, leaving 7 bases between them. The CDR3 loop is CASSQTGTGELFF. In nucleotides, the CDR3 is TGTGCCAGCAGCCAGACGGGTACCGGGGAGCTGTTTTTT.

The V gene is TRBV19, the J gene TRBJ2-1; perhaps TRBD1 as D (6 bases). The CDR3 contains 17 residues. Germline assignment: CDR1 LNHDA and CDR2 SQIVND (reference sequence). Trimming left V 5 bases short and J 6 bases short, with 23 bases between. Written as DNA, the CDR3 is TGTGCCAGTAGTCGCCACAGGGATGGGGCCGCATTCAATGAGCAGTTCTTC. It encodes CASSRHRDGAAFNEQFF. The whole variable domain, remainder taken from reference TRBV19 and TRBJ2-1, is DGGITQSPKYLFRKEGQNVTLSCEQNLNHDAMYWYRQDPGQGLRLIYYSQIVNDFQKGDIAEGYSVSREKKESFPLTVTSAQKNPTAFYLCASSRHRDGAAFNEQFFGPGTRLTVL.

This clone was seen once. The rearrangement links TRBV2 to TRBJ2-5; D not certain. The J call may be incorrect, as the DNA end agrees better with TRBJ2-7. The CDR3 runs to 14 residues. CDR1 and CDR2 (germline): SNHLY, FYNNEI. CDR3 DNA: TGTGCCAGCAGTGAAGTCCGGCGGATTTACGAGCAGTACTTC. Translation: CASSEVRRIYEQYF.

The chain recombines TRBV11-2 with TRBJ2-5, with TRBD2 as a possible D gene (6 bases). With 5 bases removed from V and 5 bases from J, the gap between germline ends came to 18 bases. Germline CDR1 reads SGHAT; CDR2 reads FQNNGV. This CDR3 region has 15 residues. CDR3 bases: TGTGCCAGCAGCCCCAAAACCGGGGGTTTGGAGACCCAGTACTTC. Residues: CASSPKTGGLETQYF.

V usage is TRBV7-2 and J usage is TRBJ2-1, with 13 nucleotides matching TRBD2. Germline V lookup: CDR1 SGHTA, CDR2 FQGNSA. The CDR3 is 15 amino acids. The V gene end was trimmed by 4 bases and the J gene end by 8 bases; junction bases not matched to a gene: 5. In DNA form, the CDR3 reads TGTGCCAGCAGCTCCCGGACTAGCGGGAGCTATGAGCAGTTCTTC. It is translated as CASSSRTSGSYEQFF. The variable domain in full, completed from reference TRBV7-2 and TRBJ2-1, reads GAGVSQSPSNKVTEKGKDVELRCDPISGHTALYWYRQSLGQGLEFLIYFQGNSAPDKSGLPSDRFSAERTGGSVSTLTIQRTQQEDSAVYLCASSSRTSGSYEQFFGPGTRLTVL.

The V call is TRBV7-9, the J call TRBJ1-1; D unclear. Trimming cost V 5 bases and J 0 bases, with 16 bases left between them. The CDR3 consists of 16 residues. CDR1 and CDR2 (germline): SEHNR, FQNEAQ (reference sequence). The CDR3 loop is CASSPGSGLMNTEAFF. CDR3 coding DNA: TGTGCCAGCAGCCCTGGAAGCGGACTCATGAACACTGAAGCTTTCTTT.

V is TRBV18 and J is TRBJ1-5; D is possibly TRBD1 (5 bases). V lost 3 bases and J 0 bases, leaving 9 bases between the germline ends. This CDR3 has 15 residues. Germline V gives CDR1 KGHSH, CDR2 LQKENI. CDR3 sequence: CASSPGQHSNQPQHF. The DNA of the CDR3 is TGTGCCAGCTCACCGGGGCAGCATAGCAATCAGCCCCAGCATTTT.

This clone is a singleton in its sample. V gene TRBV5-6 combines with J gene TRBJ1-4; a possible D gene is TRBD1 (5 bases). This CDR3 contains 12 residues. The germline V gene encodes CDR1 SGHDT and CDR2 YYEEEE. Trimming took off 4 bases at V and 8 bases at J, with 9 bases between the two ends. The CDR3 loop is CASSGQGEKLFF. In DNA, the CDR3 is TGTGCCAGCAGCGGGCAGGGAGAAAAACTGTTTTTT.

CDR3 sequence reads: CASSLVPGGNSPLHF. The CDR3 DNA is TGTGCCAGCAGCTTGGTGCCAGGAGGTAATTCACCCCTCCACTTT. This chain links TRBV5-7 with TRBJ1-6; D not certain. TRBV5-7 is known as an ORF, though its function is uncertain. The CDR3 has 15 residues. Trimming took 0 bases from V and 6 from J, leaving 10 bases between them.

The chain uses TRBV19 and TRBJ2-2; TRBD2 aligns across 7 bases. The trim removed 10 bases at V and 0 bases at J, leaving 11 bases unmatched. The germline V gene encodes CDR1 LNHDA and CDR2 SQIVND (reference sequence). The CDR3 totals 16 residues. CDR3 amino acids: CATAAAGTANTGELFF. Here the CDR3 DNA reads TGTGCCACAGCAGCAGCGGGGACCGCGAACACCGGGGAGCTGTTTTTT.

The rearrangement joins TRBV4-1 to TRBJ2-1, with 8 bases that match TRBD2. CDR3 length equals 16 residues. J gave up 5 bases and V 1 base, and 7 bases lay outside the gene matches. Per germline, CDR1 MGHRA and CDR2 YSYEKL. The CDR3 DNA reads TGCGCCAGCAGCCAAGTGAGCGGGAGATCTAACAATGAGCAGTTCTTC. Translated, it gives CASSQVSGRSNNEQFF.

The chain combines TRBV9 with TRBJ2-2, with D maybe TRBD1 (6 bases). The V gene's germline CDR1 is SGDLS and CDR2 YYNGEE. Trimming removed 2 bases from V and 2 bases from J, with 10 bases in between. CDR3 length equals 15 residues. The CDR3 loop reads CASSVGHLNTGELFF. CDR3 sequence (DNA): TGTGCCAGCAGCGTGGGACACCTAAACACCGGGGAGCTGTTTTTT.

The chain joins TRBV7-9 to TRBJ2-4; TRBD1 agrees at 10 bases. This CDR3 comprises 14 residues. Germline assignment: CDR1 SEHNR and CDR2 FQNEAQ (reference sequence). Trimming removed 5 bases from V and 7 bases from J; junction bases left unmatched: 5. CDR3 loop: CASSPGQGKNIQYF. CDR3 nucleotide sequence: TGTGCCAGCAGCCCGGGACAGGGGAAGAACATTCAGTACTTC. Filled out from reference TRBV7-9 and TRBJ2-4, the complete variable domain reads DTGVSQNPRHKITKRGQNVTFRCDPISEHNRLYWYRQTLGQGPEFLTYFQNEAQLEKSRLLSDRFSAERPKGSFSTLEIQRTEQGDSAMYLCASSPGQGKNIQYFGAGTRLSVL.

The V and J genes are TRBV4-3 and TRBJ2-3; maybe TRBD2 (7 bases). V was pared by 0 bases and J by 4 bases, with 14 bases between. Germline V lookup: CDR1 LGHNA, CDR2 YSLEER. The CDR3 is 16 residues long. Here the CDR3 reads CASSQDMGGGPDTQYF. The CDR3 region has the DNA TGCGCCAGCAGCCAAGATATGGGGGGGGGCCCAGATACGCAGTATTTT.

The CDR3 sequence is CASTPSGTDTQYF. The CDR3 region has the DNA TGTGCCAGCACCCCCTCGGGCACAGATACGCAGTATTTT. The chain is built from TRBV27 and TRBJ2-3; D is undetermined. V was shortened by 7 bases and J by 1 base, with 9 bases between the two germline ends. The length of the CDR3 is 13 residues. Germline values: CDR1 MNHEY, CDR2 SMNVEV (reference sequence).

The chain recombines TRBV13 with TRBJ2-1; TRBD2 matches at 15 bases. V dropped 8 bases and J dropped 8; count of bases not matched to a gene: 7. This CDR3 contains 15 residues. Per the germline V gene, CDR1 is PRHDT and CDR2 is FYEKMQ (reference sequence). CDR3 DNA sequence: TGTGCCAGCGTCGGGACTAGCGGGAGGCGGGATGAGCAGTTCTTC. The encoded protein is CASVGTSGRRDEQFF.

A few counts support this clone. The chain carries TRBV2 and TRBJ2-5, with 7 bases aligning to TRBD2. The germline V gene encodes CDR1 SNHLY and CDR2 FYNNEI. Losses at the gene ends were 6 bases for V and 5 bases for J; bases not matched to a gene: 0. The CDR3 length is 11 residues. The CDR3 loop is CASRGGETQYF. The CDR3 bases are TGTGCCAGCAGGGGGGGGGAGACCCAGTACTTC.

This clone was seen only a few times. The J gene is TRBJ1-5, the V gene TRBV7-2; D not certain. V dropped 5 bases and J dropped 3 bases, with 8 bases sitting between them. Germline values: CDR1 SGHTA, CDR2 FQGNSA. The CDR3 is 13 residues long. The DNA of the CDR3 is TGTGCCAGCAGCCGGGATTACAATCAGCCCCAGCATTTT. This translates into CASSRDYNQPQHF.

This clone was seen just once. The J gene is TRBJ2-7, the V gene TRBV5-1; 8 bases align to TRBD2. This CDR3 is 15 amino acids long. Germline V gene data show CDR1 as SGHRS and CDR2 as YFSETQ. The V segment lost 4 bases and the J segment 6 bases; nucleotides outside the gene matches: 12. In DNA form, the CDR3 reads TGCGCCAGCAGCGCTGTTGCGGGAGGATCGCGCGAGCAGTACTTC. This encodes CASSAVAGGSREQYF.

The genes are TRBV29-1 and TRBJ2-3, with 9 bases that match TRBD2. Trimming cost V 3 bases and J 11 bases; bases outside gene matches: 6. From germline, CDR1 is SQVTM and CDR2 ANQGSEA. The CDR3 has 12 residues. Here the CDR3 DNA reads TGCAGCGTTGAGAGCGCGCGGGAGGGGCAGTATTTT. The encoded protein is CSVESAREGQYF.

This chain joins TRBV29-1 and TRBJ1-2, with 7 positions matching TRBD1. The germline gives CDR1 SQVTM, CDR2 ANQGSEA. The CDR3 loop spans 13 amino acids. The junction had 6 bases not matched to a gene; V was cut back by 3 bases and J by 5 bases. The CDR3 coding sequence is TGCAGCGTTGATGAGGCAGGGGGGTATGGCTACACCTTC. This codes for CSVDEAGGYGYTF.

The CDR3 sequence: CASSLTWTSGGEQFF. The DNA of the CDR3 is TGCGCCAGCAGCTTGACCTGGACTAGCGGGGGCGAGCAGTTCTTC. V usage is TRBV5-1 and J usage is TRBJ2-1, with 13 bases matching TRBD2. The CDR3 has 15 amino acids. The J segment lost 10 bases and the V segment lost 1 base, leaving 5 bases of the junction unmatched. Germline CDR1 SGHRS, CDR2 YFSETQ.

The V and J genes are TRBV10-3 and TRBJ1-2, with D hard to call. Trimming left V 4 bases short and J 4 bases short, with 7 bases between. Germline V gene data show CDR1 as ENHRY and CDR2 as SYGVKD. CDR3 length: 12 amino acids. The CDR3 loop is CAISAGLYGYTF. DNA for the CDR3: TGTGCCATCAGTGCAGGACTCTATGGCTACACCTTC.

The chain has TRBV9 and TRBJ2-3; D is unresolved. V lost 4 bases, J lost 2 bases, and 11 bases lay in between. The CDR3 has 14 amino acids. The germline CDR1 and CDR2 sequences are SGDLS and YYNGEE. The CDR3 protein is CASSLQSYTDTQYF. CDR3 in DNA: TGTGCCAGCAGCCTACAGTCTTACACAGATACGCAGTATTTT.

This clone was seen only a few times. The J gene is TRBJ2-1, the V gene TRBV5-1; TRBD2 is a possible D gene (6 bases). Trimming pared 3 bases from V and 3 bases from J, leaving 10 bases between. CDR1 is SGHRS and CDR2 is YFSETQ in the germline V gene. The CDR3 sequence is 14 residues long. The CDR3 here is CASSSSGDYNEQFF. The CDR3 region has the DNA TGCGCCAGCAGCTCCTCGGGAGACTACAATGAGCAGTTCTTC.